This T cell receptor (beta chain) derives from a study of OX40 agonist ivuxolimab in advanced cancers. The method was immunoSEQ multiplex PCR; TCRdb's version includes in-frame clones alone and lacks a portion of them. The top ten clones hold 8.4% of a sample with 65,000 to 90,000 clones, roughly nine tenths of them seen once. Here the sequenced sample was CD4+ or CD8+ T cells sorted from blood, taken in a trial of the OX40 agonist ivuxolimab. This clonotype was obtained from an adult with an advanced solid tumor such as melanoma, head and neck, liver or kidney cancer.

Here the CDR3 DNA reads TGTGCCAGCAGCGCCCGGGACAGTCCCTATGGCTACACCTTC. Its translation: CASSARDSPYGYTF. This chain joins TRBV9 and TRBJ1-2, with 7 nucleotides matching TRBD1. The CDR3 runs to 14 residues. The germline V gene encodes CDR1 SGDLS and CDR2 YYNGEE. Germline trimming cut 3 bases from V and 4 bases from J; bases unmatched to any gene: 6.